This TCR beta chain was captured in a study of control samples from healthy donors and cancer patients. Profiling relied on immunoSEQ multiplex PCR, and the TCRdb table lists in-frame clones only, not all of them. The sample holds about 160,000 clones, around 96% seen once. Germline V gives CDR1 SGHVS, CDR2 FNYEAQ. This CDR3 comprises 15 residues. With 5 bases clipped from V and 5 bases from J, the junction kept 4 bases outside the gene matches. Input material: blood. The gene calls are TRBV7-6 and TRBJ1-6; 9 bases are a match to TRBD1. The clonotype originates from a middle-aged woman in good health. DNA for the CDR3: TGTGCCAGCAGCCCCGGACAGGGGCATAATTCACCCCTCCACTTT. It specifies CASSPGQGHNSPLHF.